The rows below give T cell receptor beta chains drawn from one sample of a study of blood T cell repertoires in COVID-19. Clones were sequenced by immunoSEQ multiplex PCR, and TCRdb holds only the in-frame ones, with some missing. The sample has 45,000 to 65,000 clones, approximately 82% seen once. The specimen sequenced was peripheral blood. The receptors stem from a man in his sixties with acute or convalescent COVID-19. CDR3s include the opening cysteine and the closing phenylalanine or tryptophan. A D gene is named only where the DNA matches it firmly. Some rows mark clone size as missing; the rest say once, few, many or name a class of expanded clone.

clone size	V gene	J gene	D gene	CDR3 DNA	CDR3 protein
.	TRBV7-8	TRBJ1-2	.	TGTGCCAGCAGCTTAGCTGGGGCTAATAACTATGGCTACACCTTC	CASSLAGANNYGYTF
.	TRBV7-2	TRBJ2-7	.	TGTGCCAGCAGCTTATATCCAGGAACCTACGAGCAGTACTTC	CASSLYPGTYEQYF
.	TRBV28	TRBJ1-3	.	TGTGCCAGCATCCCGTCCTCTGGAAACACCATATATTTT	CASIPSSGNTIYF
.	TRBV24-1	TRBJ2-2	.	TGTGCCACCAGTGCTCGGGGACAAACGAACACCGGGGAGCTGTTTTTT	CATSARGQTNTGELFF
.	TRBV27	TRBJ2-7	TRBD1	TGTGCCAGCAGCTCGGACAGGGCCTACGAGCAGTACTTC	CASSSDRAYEQYF
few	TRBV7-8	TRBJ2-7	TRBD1	TGTGCCAGCAGCTTGGGACAGGTAACCTACGAGCAGTACTTC	CASSLGQVTYEQYF
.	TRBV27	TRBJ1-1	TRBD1	TGTGCCAGCAGTCGATCCCTCCCCAGGGGGCGGGCTGAAGCTTTCTTT	CASSRSLPRGRAEAFF
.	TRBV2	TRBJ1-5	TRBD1	TGTGCCAGCAGTGTGGAGGGGGCGTATAGCAATCAGCCCCAGCATTTT	CASSVEGAYSNQPQHF
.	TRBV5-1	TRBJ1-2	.	TGCGCCAGCCAACTCCCAGGCCCGGATGGCTACACCTTC	CASQLPGPDGYTF
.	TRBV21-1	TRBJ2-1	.	TGTGCCAGACGACGTAACAGCTCCGGTGAGCAGTTCTTC	CARRRNSSGEQFF
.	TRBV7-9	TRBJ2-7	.	TGTGCCAGCAGCATCGCAGGGTTCCAAGGGGAGCAGTACTTC	CASSIAGFQGEQYF
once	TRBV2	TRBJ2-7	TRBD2	TGTGCCAGCAGGGGGGGGACCTTGAGCTCCTACGAGCAGTACTTC	CASRGGTLSSYEQYF
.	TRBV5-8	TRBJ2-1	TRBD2	TGTGCCAGCAGCCCCCAAATTACTAGCGGGGGGGCTCATGAGCAGTTCTTC	CASSPQITSGGAHEQFF
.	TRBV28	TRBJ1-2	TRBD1	TGTGCCAGCAGCTGGGACAGGCCGTATGGCTACACCTTC	CASSWDRPYGYTF
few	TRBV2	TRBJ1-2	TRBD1	TGTGCCAGCACCGAATCCCGGACAGGGGGTGGCTACACCTTC	CASTESRTGGGYTF
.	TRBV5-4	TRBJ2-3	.	TGTGCCAGCAGCTTAGGGGGTCTGGGATATACAGATACGCAGTATTTT	CASSLGGLGYTDTQYF
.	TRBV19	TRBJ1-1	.	TGTGCCAGTAGTACAGCTTACAGGGAGAACACTGAAGCTTTCTTT	CASSTAYRENTEAFF
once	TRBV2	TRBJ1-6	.	TGTGCCAGCAGTGAAATTCAGGGAACGGGTTCACCCCTCCACTTT	CASSEIQGTGSPLHF
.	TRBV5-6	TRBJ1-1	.	TGTGCCAGCAGCTTGAGGACAGAGACCACTGAAGCTTTCTTT	CASSLRTETTEAFF
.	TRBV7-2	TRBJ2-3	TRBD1	TGTGCCAGCAGCTCCGGACAGGCCCTAAGCACAGATACGCAGTATTTT	CASSSGQALSTDTQYF
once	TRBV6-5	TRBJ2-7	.	TGTGCCAGCAGCGGTCGTGCAGGGATCGAGCAGTACTTC	CASSGRAGIEQYF
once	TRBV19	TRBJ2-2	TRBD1	TGTGCCAGTAGTATGACAGGGACCGCCGGGGAGCTGTTTTTT	CASSMTGTAGELFF
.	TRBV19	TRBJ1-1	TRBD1	TGTGCCAGTAGTCGACAGGGGGGGAACACTGAAGCTTTCTTT	CASSRQGGNTEAFF
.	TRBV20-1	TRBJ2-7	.	TGCAGTGCTTACTACGAGCAGTACTTC	CSAYYEQYF
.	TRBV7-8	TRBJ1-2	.	TGTGCCAGCAGTCGGGCACCGGCAGGACAAGTAAACTATGGCTACACCTTC	CASSRAPAGQVNYGYTF
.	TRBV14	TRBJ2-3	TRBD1	TGTGCCAGCAGCCAAACCTGGGACAGGACAGATACGCAGTATTTT	CASSQTWDRTDTQYF
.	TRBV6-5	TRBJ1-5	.	TGTGCCAGCGCCCTGAGGATGGGTCAGCCCCAGCATTTT	CASALRMGQPQHF
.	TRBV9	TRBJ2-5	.	TGTGCCAGCACCCCAAGCGGCGCGGAAGAGACCCAGTACTTC	CASTPSGAEETQYF